One and the same sample provided the 5 T cell receptor beta chains below, sequenced in a study of T-cell reconstitution after alpha-beta-depleted transplantation in children. Construction of the TCRbeta library involved unique molecular identifiers. TCRdb reprocessed the PCR reads with MiXCR, giving one entry per CDR3 protein. The table has approximately 590,000 distinct CDR3 sequences, about 10% seen once. Sample: PBMCs from the stem cell graft donor, taken from the stem cell graft. These receptors all come from a human donor who donated a stem cell graft to a child with acute myeloid leukemia.

The rearrangement links TRBV6-9 to TRBJ2-3; unclear D gene. CDR1 is MNHGY and CDR2 is SVAAGI in the germline V gene. This CDR3 has 16 amino acids. The CDR3 DNA is TGTGCGGCCAGTTATTTGCGATTCAACAGCACAGATACGCAGTATTTT. Translated, it gives CAASYLRFNSTDTQYF.

This clonotype has a handful of counts. The chain is built from TRBV5-1 and TRBJ2-7; TRBD1 aligns across 8 bases. Germline loops: CDR1 SGHRS, CDR2 YFSETQ. The length of the CDR3 is 14 residues. V gave up 0 bases and J gave up 6 bases; unmatched junction bases: 5. This chain's CDR3 is CASSLDRGFREQYF. The CDR3 nucleotides read TGCGCCAGCAGCTTGGACAGGGGGTTTCGCGAGCAGTACTTC.

The CDR3 DNA is TGTGCCAGTAGTGGGCAGTCCAACTATGGCTACACCTTC. This translates into CASSGQSNYGYTF. V gene TRBV19 combines with J gene TRBJ1-2; D remains unclear. CDR1 and CDR2 (germline): LNHDA, SQIVND (reference sequence). CDR3 size: 13 residues. The V end was cut by 5 bases, the J end by 2 bases, with 9 bases between.

The table lists this clonotype with many counts. The gene calls are TRBV18 and TRBJ2-3; D may be TRBD1 or TRBD2 (5 bases each). CDR1 is KGHSH and CDR2 is LQKENI in the germline V gene. V was cut by 3 bases and J by 4 bases, with 17 bases left in between. The CDR3 length is 16 residues. The CDR3 region has the DNA TGTGCCAGCTCACCCGTAAGGGGTAGCGTGGCAGATACGCAGTATTTT. Its protein product is CASSPVRGSVADTQYF.

The chain uses TRBV12-3 or TRBV12-4 and TRBJ2-1; D call uncertain. Trimming pared 6 bases from V and 9 bases from J, leaving 9 bases between. The CDR3 consists of 11 residues. The CDR3 region is CASRLGIEQFF. The CDR3 DNA reads as TGTGCCAGCAGGCTGGGGATTGAGCAGTTCTTC.